This is a list of T cell receptor beta chains from one sample in a study of shared clonotypes between healthy human individuals. Here immunoSEQ multiplex PCR was the method, and the copy in TCRdb shows in-frame clones only, minus some. The sample contains 2 million or so clones, approximately 95% of which appear only once. The sequenced material came from naive CD8+ T cells sorted from blood. The source is a man between 18 and 29 years old in good health. Each CDR3 is given with its conserved first and last residue.

TRBV10-1,TRBJ1-5,CASRATSEGRDQPQHF
TRBV9,TRBJ1-1,CASSVEEGIDTEAFF
TRBV4-3,TRBJ2-7,CASSPKASGSYEQYF
TRBV4-3,TRBJ2-6,CASSQDPQGAYGANVLTF
TRBV2,TRBJ2-7,CASSPTLGQGAYEQYF
TRBV27,TRBJ2-7,CASSLSSGGAYEQYF
TRBV10-2,TRBJ2-2,CASTRDRGDTGELFF
TRBV27,TRBJ1-5,CASSFTGGGQPQHF
TRBV19,TRBJ2-7,CASSMVPAYEQYF
TRBV6-1,TRBJ2-1,CASSFQNEQFF
TRBV14,TRBJ1-2,CASSQGTGLRYTF
TRBV10-3,TRBJ2-3,CAISLERGTDTQYF
TRBV10-1,TRBJ2-5,CASSPTGARIQETQYF
TRBV6-6,TRBJ1-5,CASSYSSGNQPQHF
TRBV30,TRBJ1-1,CAWSTHGGNTEAFF
TRBV5-1,TRBJ1-2,CASSARDTRYGYTF
TRBV9,TRBJ2-7,CASSVGIGAYEQYF
TRBV29-1,TRBJ1-2,CSVEGLENYGYTF
TRBV19,TRBJ1-1,CASQDRVDTEAFF
TRBV4-1,TRBJ1-2,CASSPPTWGGYTF
TRBV4-3,TRBJ2-1,CASSRSWASGPLYNEQFF
TRBV6-5,TRBJ2-5,CASSYGAGETQYF
TRBV9,TRBJ2-2,CASSPYEGVDTGELFF
TRBV7-9,TRBJ2-2,CASSLGQGNTGELFF
TRBV5-6,TRBJ1-1,CASSLGLEPAEAFF
TRBV9,TRBJ1-4,CASSVGQNPNEKLFF
TRBV9,TRBJ2-5,CASSVARLGETQYF
TRBV27,TRBJ2-7,CASSFTSGGYEQYF
TRBV19,TRBJ2-1,CASSISGQGNEQFF
TRBV19,TRBJ2-1,CASRVGADRYNEQFF
TRBV19,TRBJ1-2,CASSIEGINYGYTF
TRBV5-5,TRBJ2-7,CASSLGVDRLYEQYF
TRBV27,TRBJ1-4,CASSSYNANEKLFF
TRBV13,TRBJ2-4,CASSLEQSVGIQYF
TRBV6-6,TRBJ1-2,CASRSGEGYTF
TRBV7-9,TRBJ2-5,CASSLGGLRETQYF
TRBV5-4,TRBJ2-7,CASSLGGEQYF
TRBV6-1,TRBJ2-1,CASSEARVYNEQFF